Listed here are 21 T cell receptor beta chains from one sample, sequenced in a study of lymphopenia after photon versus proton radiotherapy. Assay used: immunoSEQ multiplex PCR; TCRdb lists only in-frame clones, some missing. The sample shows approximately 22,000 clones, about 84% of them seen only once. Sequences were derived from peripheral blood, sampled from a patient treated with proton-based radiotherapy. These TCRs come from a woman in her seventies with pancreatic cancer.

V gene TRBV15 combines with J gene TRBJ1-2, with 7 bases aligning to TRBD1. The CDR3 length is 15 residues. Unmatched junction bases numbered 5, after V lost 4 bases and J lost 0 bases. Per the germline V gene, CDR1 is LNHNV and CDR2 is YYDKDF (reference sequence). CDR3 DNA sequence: TGTGCCACCAGCATAACGGGACAGCCTAACTATGGCTACACCTTC. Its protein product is CATSITGQPNYGYTF.

CDR3 in DNA: TGCGCCAGCAGCTTGGAATATGACACCCGGAATTCACCCCTCCACTTT. Its translation is CASSLEYDTRNSPLHF. This rearrangement joins TRBV5-1 to TRBJ1-6; no clear D. The CDR3 is 16 amino acids. CDR1 is SGHRS, CDR2 YFSETQ, per germline. Trimming removed 0 bases from V and 7 bases from J, with 14 bases in between.

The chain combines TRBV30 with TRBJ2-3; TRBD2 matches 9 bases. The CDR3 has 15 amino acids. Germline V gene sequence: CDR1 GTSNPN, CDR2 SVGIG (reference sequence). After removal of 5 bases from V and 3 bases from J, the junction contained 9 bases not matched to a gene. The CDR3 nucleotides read TGTGCCTGGGCTTTAGCGGGAGCAGGGACAGATACGCAGTATTTT. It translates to CAWALAGAGTDTQYF.

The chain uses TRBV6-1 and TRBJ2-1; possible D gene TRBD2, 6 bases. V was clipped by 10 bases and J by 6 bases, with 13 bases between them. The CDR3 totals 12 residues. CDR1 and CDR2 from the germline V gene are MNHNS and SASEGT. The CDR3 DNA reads TGTGCCACTCGTACTAGCACCAATGAGCAGTTCTTC. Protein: CATRTSTNEQFF.

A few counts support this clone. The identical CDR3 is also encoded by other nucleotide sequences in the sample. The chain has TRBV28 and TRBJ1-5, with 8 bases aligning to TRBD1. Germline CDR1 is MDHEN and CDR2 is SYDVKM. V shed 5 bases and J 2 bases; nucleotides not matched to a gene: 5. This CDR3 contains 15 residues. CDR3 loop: CASSLGQGGNQPQHF. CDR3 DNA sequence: TGTGCCAGCAGTCTTGGACAGGGCGGCAATCAGCCCCAGCATTTT.

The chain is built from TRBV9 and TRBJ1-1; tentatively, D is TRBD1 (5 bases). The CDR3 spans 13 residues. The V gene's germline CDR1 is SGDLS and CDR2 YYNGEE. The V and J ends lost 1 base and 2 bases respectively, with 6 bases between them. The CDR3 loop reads CASSVRGNTEAFF. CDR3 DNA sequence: TGTGCCAGCAGCGTACGGGGCAACACTGAAGCTTTCTTT.

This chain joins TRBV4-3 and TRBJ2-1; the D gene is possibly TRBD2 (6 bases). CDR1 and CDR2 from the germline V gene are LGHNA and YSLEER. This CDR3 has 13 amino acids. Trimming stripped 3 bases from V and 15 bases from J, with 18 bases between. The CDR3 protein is CASSQGRGGRRFF. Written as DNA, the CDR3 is TGCGCCAGCAGCCAGGGTCGTGGGGGGAGAAGGTTCTTC.

The CDR3 spells CASSQRESGTDTQYF. DNA for the CDR3: TGTGCCAGCAGCCAGCGGGAGTCCGGCACAGATACGCAGTATTTT. The chain combines TRBV7-2 with TRBJ2-3, with 8 bases lining up with TRBD2. The ends lost 5 bases at V and 1 base at J; junction bases unmatched: 5. Germline V CDR1 and CDR2: SGHTA, FQGNSA. The CDR3 runs 15 residues.

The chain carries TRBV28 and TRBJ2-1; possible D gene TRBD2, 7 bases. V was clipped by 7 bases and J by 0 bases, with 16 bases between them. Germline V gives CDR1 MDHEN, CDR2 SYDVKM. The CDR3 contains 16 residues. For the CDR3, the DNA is TGTGCCAGCATTAATGGGGGCGGGAGCTCCTACAATGAGCAGTTCTTC. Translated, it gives CASINGGGSSYNEQFF.

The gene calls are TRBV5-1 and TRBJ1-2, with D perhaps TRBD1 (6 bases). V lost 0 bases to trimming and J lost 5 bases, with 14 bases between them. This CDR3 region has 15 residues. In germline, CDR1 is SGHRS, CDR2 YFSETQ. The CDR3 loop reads CASSLEGGTGYGYTF. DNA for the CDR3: TGCGCCAGCAGCTTGGAAGGCGGAACAGGGTATGGCTACACCTTC. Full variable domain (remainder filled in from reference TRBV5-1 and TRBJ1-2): KAGVTQTPRYLIKTRGQQVTLSCSPISGHRSVSWYQQTPGQGLQFLFEYFSETQRNKGNFPGRFSGRQFSNSRSEMNVSTLELGDSALYLCASSLEGGTGYGYTFGSGTRLTVV.

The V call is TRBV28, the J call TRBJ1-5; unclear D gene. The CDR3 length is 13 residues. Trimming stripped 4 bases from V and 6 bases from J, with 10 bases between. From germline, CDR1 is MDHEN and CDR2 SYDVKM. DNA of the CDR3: TGTGCCAGCAGTTCCCCCAAGGGTCAGCCCCAGCATTTT. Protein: CASSSPKGQPQHF.

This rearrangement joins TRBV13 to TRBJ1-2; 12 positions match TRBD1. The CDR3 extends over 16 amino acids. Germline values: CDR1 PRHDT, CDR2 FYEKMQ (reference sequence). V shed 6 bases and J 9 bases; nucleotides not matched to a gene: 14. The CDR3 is CASSSATPGQGARYTF. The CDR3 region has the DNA TGTGCCAGCAGTTCCGCAACACCGGGACAGGGGGCTCGCTACACCTTC. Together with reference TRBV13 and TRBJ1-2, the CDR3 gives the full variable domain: AAGVIQSPRHLIKEKRETATLKCYPIPRHDTVYWYQQGPGQDPQFLISFYEKMQSDKGSIPDRFSAQQFSDYHSELNMSSLELGDSALYFCASSSATPGQGARYTFGSGTRLTVV.

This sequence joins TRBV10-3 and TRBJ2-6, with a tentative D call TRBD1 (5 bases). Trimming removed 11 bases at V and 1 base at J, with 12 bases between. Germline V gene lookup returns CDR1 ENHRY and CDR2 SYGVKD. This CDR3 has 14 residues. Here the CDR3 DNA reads TGTGCCTTAGCCCCAGGGTCTGGGGCCAACGTCCTGACTTTC. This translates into CALAPGSGANVLTF.

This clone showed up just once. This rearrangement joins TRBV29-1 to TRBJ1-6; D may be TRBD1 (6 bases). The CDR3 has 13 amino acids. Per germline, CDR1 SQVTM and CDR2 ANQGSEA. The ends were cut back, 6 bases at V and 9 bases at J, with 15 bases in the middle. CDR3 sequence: CSVRTASASPLHF. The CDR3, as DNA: TGCAGCGTAAGGACAGCCAGTGCTTCACCCCTCCACTTT.

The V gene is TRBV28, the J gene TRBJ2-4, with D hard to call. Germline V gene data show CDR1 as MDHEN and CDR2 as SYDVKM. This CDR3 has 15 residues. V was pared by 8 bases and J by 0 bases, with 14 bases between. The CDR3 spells CASFDTKLAKNIQYF. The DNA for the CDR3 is TGTGCCAGCTTCGACACGAAGCTAGCCAAAAACATTCAGTACTTC. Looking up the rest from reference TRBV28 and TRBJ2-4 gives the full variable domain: DVKVTQSSRYLVKRTGEKVFLECVQDMDHENMFWYRQDPGLGLRLIYFSYDVKMKEKGDIPEGYSVSREKKERFSLILESASTNQTSMYLCASFDTKLAKNIQYFGAGTRLSVL.

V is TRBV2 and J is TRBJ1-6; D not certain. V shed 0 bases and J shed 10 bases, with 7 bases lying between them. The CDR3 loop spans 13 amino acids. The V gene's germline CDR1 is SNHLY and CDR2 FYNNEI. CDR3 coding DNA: TGTGCCAGCAGTGAAGCAGGGAGGTCACCCCTCCACTTT. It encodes CASSEAGRSPLHF.

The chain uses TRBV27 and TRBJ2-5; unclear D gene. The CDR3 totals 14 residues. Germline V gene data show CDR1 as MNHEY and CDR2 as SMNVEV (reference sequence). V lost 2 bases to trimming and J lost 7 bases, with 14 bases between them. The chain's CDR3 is CASSLEWPRGTQYF. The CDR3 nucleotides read TGTGCCAGCAGTTTAGAGTGGCCCCGCGGGACCCAGTACTTC.

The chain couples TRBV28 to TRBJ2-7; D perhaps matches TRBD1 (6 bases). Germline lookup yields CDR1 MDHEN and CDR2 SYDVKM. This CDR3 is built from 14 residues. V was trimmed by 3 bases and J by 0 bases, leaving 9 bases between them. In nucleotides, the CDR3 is TGTGCCAGCAGTTTTTGGGACACCTCCTACGAGCAGTACTTC. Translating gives CASSFWDTSYEQYF.

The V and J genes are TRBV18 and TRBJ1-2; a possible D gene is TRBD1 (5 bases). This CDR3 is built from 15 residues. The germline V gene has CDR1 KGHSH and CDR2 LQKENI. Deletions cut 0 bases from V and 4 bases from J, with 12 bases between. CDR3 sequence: CASSPPDTASYGYTF. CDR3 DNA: TGTGCCAGCTCACCACCGGACACAGCGAGCTATGGCTACACCTTC.

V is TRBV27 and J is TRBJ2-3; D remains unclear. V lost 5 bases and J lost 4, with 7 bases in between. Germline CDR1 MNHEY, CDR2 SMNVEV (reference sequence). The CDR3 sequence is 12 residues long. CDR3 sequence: CASSQFPDTQYF. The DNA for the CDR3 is TGTGCCAGCAGTCAATTCCCAGATACGCAGTATTTT.

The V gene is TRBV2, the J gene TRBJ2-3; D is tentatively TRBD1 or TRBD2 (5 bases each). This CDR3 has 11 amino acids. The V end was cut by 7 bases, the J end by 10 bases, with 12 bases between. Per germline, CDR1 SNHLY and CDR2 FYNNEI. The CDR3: CASTRGAAQYF. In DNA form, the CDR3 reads TGTGCCAGCACCCGGGGCGCAGCGCAGTATTTT.